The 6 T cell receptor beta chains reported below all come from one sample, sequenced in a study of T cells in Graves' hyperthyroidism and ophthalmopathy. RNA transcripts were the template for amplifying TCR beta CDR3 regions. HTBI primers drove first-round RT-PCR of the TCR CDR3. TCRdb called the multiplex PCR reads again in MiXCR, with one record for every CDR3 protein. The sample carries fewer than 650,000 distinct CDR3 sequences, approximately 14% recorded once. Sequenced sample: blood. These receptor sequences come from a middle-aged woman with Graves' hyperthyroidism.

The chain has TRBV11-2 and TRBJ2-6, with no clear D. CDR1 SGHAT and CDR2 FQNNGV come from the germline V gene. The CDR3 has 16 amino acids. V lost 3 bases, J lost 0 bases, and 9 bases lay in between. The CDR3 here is CASSFGRSSGANVLTF. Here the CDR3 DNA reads TGTGCCAGCAGCTTCGGCCGAAGCTCTGGGGCCAACGTCCTGACTTTC. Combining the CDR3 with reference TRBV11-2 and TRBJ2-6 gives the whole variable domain EAGVAQSPRYKIIEKRQSVAFWCNPISGHATLYWYQQILGQGPKLLIQFQNNGVVDDSQLPKDRFSAERLKGVDSTLKIQPAKLEDSAVYLCASSFGRSSGANVLTFGAGSRLTVL.

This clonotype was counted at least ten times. CDR3 sequence (DNA): TGTGCCAGCAGCTCCATAGCGGGCGGCACAGATACGCAGTATTTT. Its translation is CASSSIAGGTDTQYF. The V gene is TRBV11-2, the J gene TRBJ2-3; 7 bases match TRBD2. The CDR3 totals 15 residues. The germline gives CDR1 SGHAT, CDR2 FQNNGV. With 4 bases clipped from V and 1 base from J, the junction kept 5 bases outside the gene matches.

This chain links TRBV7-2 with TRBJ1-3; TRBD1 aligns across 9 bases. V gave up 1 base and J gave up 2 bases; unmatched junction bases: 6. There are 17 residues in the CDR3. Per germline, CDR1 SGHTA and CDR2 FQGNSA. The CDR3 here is CASSLVGQGLAGNTIYF. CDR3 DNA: TGTGCCAGCAGCTTAGTGGGACAGGGACTTGCTGGAAACACCATATATTTT.

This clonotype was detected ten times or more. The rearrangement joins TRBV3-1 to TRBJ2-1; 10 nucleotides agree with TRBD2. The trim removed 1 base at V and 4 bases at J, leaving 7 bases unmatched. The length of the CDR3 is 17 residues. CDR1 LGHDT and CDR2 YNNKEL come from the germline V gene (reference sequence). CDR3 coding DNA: TGTGCCAGCAGCCAAGTGTTAACTAGCGGGAATTACAATGAGCAGTTCTTC. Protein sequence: CASSQVLTSGNYNEQFF.

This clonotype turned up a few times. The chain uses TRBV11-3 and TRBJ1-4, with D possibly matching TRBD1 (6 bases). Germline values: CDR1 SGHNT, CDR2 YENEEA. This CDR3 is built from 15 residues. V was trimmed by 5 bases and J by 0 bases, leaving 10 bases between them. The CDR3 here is CASSRGTTTNEKLFF. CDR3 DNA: TGTGCCAGCAGCCGAGGGACAACAACTAATGAAAAACTGTTTTTT.

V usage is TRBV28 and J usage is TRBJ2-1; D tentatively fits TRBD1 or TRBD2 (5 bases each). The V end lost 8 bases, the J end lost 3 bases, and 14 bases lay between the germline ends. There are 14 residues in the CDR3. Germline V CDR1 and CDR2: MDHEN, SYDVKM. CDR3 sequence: CASGGGMVYNEQFF. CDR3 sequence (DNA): TGTGCCAGCGGGGGTGGAATGGTCTACAATGAGCAGTTCTTC.